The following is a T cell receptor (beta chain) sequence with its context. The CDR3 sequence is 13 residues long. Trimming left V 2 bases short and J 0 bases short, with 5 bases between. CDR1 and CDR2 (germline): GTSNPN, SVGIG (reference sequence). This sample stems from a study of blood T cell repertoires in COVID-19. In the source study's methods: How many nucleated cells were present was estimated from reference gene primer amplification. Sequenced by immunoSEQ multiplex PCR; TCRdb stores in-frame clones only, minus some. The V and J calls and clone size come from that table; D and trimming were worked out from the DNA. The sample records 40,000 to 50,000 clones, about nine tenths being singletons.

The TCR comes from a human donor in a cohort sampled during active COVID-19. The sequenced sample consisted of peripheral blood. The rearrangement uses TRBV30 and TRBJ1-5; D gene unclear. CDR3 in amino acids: CAWSIDSNQPQHF. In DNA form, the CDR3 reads TGTGCCTGGAGTATAGATAGCAATCAGCCCCAGCATTTT.